These T cell receptor beta chains were read from a single sample in a study of blood T cell repertoires in COVID-19. Sequenced by immunoSEQ multiplex PCR; TCRdb stores in-frame clones only, minus some. The table has about 170,000 clones, 84% seen once; the top ten hold 7.5% to 9.5%. Sequences were obtained from peripheral blood. These receptors all stem from a man in his forties who had recovered from COVID-19. The CDR3 runs from the conserved cysteine through the conserved F or W. The D gene is left open where the match is weak. Clone size is not always given. Where it is, it says once, few, many or a class for expanded clones.

size: once
V: TRBV7-8
J: TRBJ1-2
D: -
CDR3: CASSRSEGGYGYTF
DNA: TGTGCCAGCAGCCGGTCTGAAGGAGGCTATGGCTACACCTTC

size: -
V: TRBV19
J: TRBJ2-4
D: TRBD1
CDR3: CASSIGNRGLLAKNIQYF
DNA: TGTGCCAGTAGTATAGGGAACAGGGGGCTACTAGCCAAAAACATTCAGTACTTC

size: -
V: TRBV27
J: TRBJ2-2
D: -
CDR3: CASSLVGTSSPGELFF
DNA: TGTGCCAGCAGTTTAGTCGGTACTAGCAGTCCTGGGGAGCTGTTTTTT

size: -
V: TRBV18
J: TRBJ2-5
D: -
CDR3: CASSPRTGTSETQYF
DNA: TGTGCCAGCTCACCAAGGACAGGGACTAGCGAGACCCAGTACTTC

size: -
V: TRBV18
J: TRBJ1-3
D: -
CDR3: CASSPTPEEARNTIYF
DNA: TGTGCCAGCTCACCCACTCCCGAGGAGGCTAGAAACACCATATATTTT

size: -
V: TRBV27
J: TRBJ2-3
D: -
CDR3: CASSLGDSPTDTQYF
DNA: TGTGCCAGCAGTTTAGGGGACTCCCCCACAGATACGCAGTATTTT

size: -
V: TRBV7-2
J: TRBJ1-2
D: -
CDR3: CASSLASVDYTF
DNA: TGTGCCAGCAGCTTAGCATCAGTTGACTACACCTTC

size: -
V: TRBV28
J: TRBJ2-7
D: TRBD2
CDR3: CASSEASGAYEQYF
DNA: TGTGCCAGCAGTGAGGCTAGCGGGGCCTACGAGCAGTACTTC

size: -
V: TRBV12-3/TRBV12-4
J: TRBJ2-3
D: -
CDR3: CASSSALDTQYF
DNA: TGTGCCAGCAGTTCCGCACTGGATACGCAGTATTTT

size: -
V: TRBV28
J: TRBJ2-7
D: -
CDR3: CASSLFLATYSYEQYF
DNA: TGTGCCAGCAGTTTATTCCTAGCGACCTACTCCTACGAGCAGTACTTC

size: -
V: TRBV29-1
J: TRBJ1-2
D: TRBD1
CDR3: CSVAGQGAKNYGYTF
DNA: TGCAGCGTCGCGGGACAGGGGGCGAAAAACTATGGCTACACCTTC

size: -
V: TRBV6-5
J: TRBJ2-7
D: TRBD1
CDR3: CASSYTDRAGYEQYF
DNA: TGTGCCAGCAGTTACACCGACAGGGCGGGCTACGAGCAGTACTTC

size: -
V: TRBV7-2
J: TRBJ2-5
D: TRBD1
CDR3: CASSGPGGGGETQYF
DNA: TGTGCCAGCAGCGGGCCAGGGGGTGGGGGAGAGACCCAGTACTTC

size: -
V: TRBV18
J: TRBJ1-4
D: -
CDR3: CASSPNTSPATNEKLFF
DNA: TGTGCCAGCTCACCCAACACATCCCCAGCAACTAATGAAAAACTGTTTTTT

size: -
V: TRBV9
J: TRBJ2-1
D: TRBD1
CDR3: CASSPVEIGTVYYNEQFF
DNA: TGTGCCAGCAGCCCAGTAGAAATAGGGACAGTATACTACAATGAGCAGTTCTTC

size: few
V: TRBV11-3
J: TRBJ1-1
D: -
CDR3: CASTPDRSTWKAFF
DNA: TGTGCCAGCACACCAGACAGGTCCACCTGGAAAGCTTTCTTT

size: -
V: TRBV18
J: TRBJ1-6
D: TRBD1
CDR3: CASSRQGQGNSPLHF
DNA: TGTGCCAGCTCACGACAAGGACAGGGGAATTCACCCCTCCACTTT

size: -
V: TRBV19
J: TRBJ2-6
D: -
CDR3: CASSLRVSGANVLTF
DNA: TGTGCCAGTAGTCTCAGGGTCTCTGGGGCCAACGTCCTGACTTTC

size: -
V: TRBV29-1
J: TRBJ2-5
D: -
CDR3: CSVGGVETQYF
DNA: TGCAGCGTAGGCGGTGTCGAGACCCAGTACTTC

size: -
V: TRBV5-6
J: TRBJ1-6
D: TRBD1
CDR3: CASSYRTGAFYNSPLHF
DNA: TGTGCCAGCAGCTACCGAACAGGGGCCTTCTATAATTCACCCCTCCACTTT

size: -
V: TRBV6-4
J: TRBJ2-2
D: -
CDR3: CASSVGANTGELFF
DNA: TGTGCCAGCAGTGTTGGAGCGAACACCGGGGAGCTGTTTTTT

size: few
V: TRBV25-1
J: TRBJ2-1
D: TRBD1
CDR3: CASSSTGKNEQFF
DNA: TGTGCCAGCAGTTCGACAGGGAAGAATGAGCAGTTCTTC

size: -
V: TRBV19
J: TRBJ1-2
D: -
CDR3: CASSIDTGLLDRGYTF
DNA: TGTGCCAGTAGTATAGACACAGGGCTATTGGATCGCGGCTACACCTTC

size: -
V: TRBV7-9
J: TRBJ1-3
D: -
CDR3: CNGLPPGNTIYF
DNA: TGTAACGGTCTCCCTCCGGGAAACACCATATATTTT

size: few
V: TRBV11-2
J: TRBJ2-3
D: -
CDR3: CASSLGWSSSSTDTQYF
DNA: TGTGCCAGCAGCTTAGGATGGTCTAGCAGCAGCACAGATACGCAGTATTTT

size: -
V: TRBV4-3
J: TRBJ1-5
D: -
CDR3: CASSQEPGAQPQHF
DNA: TGCGCCAGCAGCCAAGAGCCAGGGGCGCAGCCCCAGCATTTT

size: -
V: TRBV10-3
J: TRBJ1-1
D: -
CDR3: CAISESNRMRTEAFF
DNA: TGTGCCATCAGTGAGTCGAACAGGATGCGCACTGAAGCTTTCTTT

size: -
V: TRBV3-1/TRBV3-2
J: TRBJ1-1
D: -
CDR3: CASSLQGTEAFF
DNA: TGTGCCAGCAGCCTACAGGGCACTGAAGCTTTCTTT

size: -
V: TRBV24-1
J: TRBJ2-1
D: TRBD1
CDR3: CATSDPQGDRYNEQFF
DNA: TGTGCCACCAGTGATCCGCAGGGGGACCGCTACAATGAGCAGTTCTTC

size: -
V: TRBV27
J: TRBJ1-1
D: -
CDR3: CASSLSGGNTEAFF
DNA: TGTGCCAGCAGTTTATCGGGGGGAAACACTGAAGCTTTCTTT

size: -
V: TRBV27
J: TRBJ1-1
D: TRBD1
CDR3: CASSWDSMNTEAFF
DNA: TGTGCCAGCAGCTGGGACAGCATGAACACTGAAGCTTTCTTT

size: -
V: TRBV27
J: TRBJ2-2
D: -
CDR3: CASSSETHQNTGELFF
DNA: TGTGCCAGCAGCTCAGAAACGCATCAAAACACCGGGGAGCTGTTTTTT

size: -
V: TRBV5-1
J: TRBJ1-1
D: TRBD1
CDR3: CASSRTGGRTEAFF
DNA: TGCGCCAGCAGCAGAACAGGGGGCCGCACTGAAGCTTTCTTT

size: -
V: TRBV30
J: TRBJ2-5
D: TRBD2
CDR3: CAGDYRRQETQYF
DNA: TGTGCCGGGGACTACAGGAGACAAGAGACCCAGTACTTC

size: -
V: TRBV10-3
J: TRBJ2-1
D: -
CDR3: CAISDPGLSYNEQFF
DNA: TGTGCCATCAGTGACCCCGGACTTTCCTACAATGAGCAGTTCTTC

size: -
V: TRBV28
J: TRBJ1-1
D: TRBD1
CDR3: CASSGGQGGTEAFF
DNA: TGTGCCAGCAGTGGGGGACAGGGGGGCACTGAAGCTTTCTTT

size: -
V: TRBV6-5
J: TRBJ1-5
D: -
CDR3: CASSYVTGQPQHF
DNA: TGTGCCAGCAGTTACGTTACGGGACAGCCCCAGCATTTT

size: -
V: TRBV16
J: TRBJ2-7
D: TRBD2
CDR3: CASSQSLLAGRYEQYF
DNA: TGTGCCAGCAGCCAATCTCTTCTAGCGGGACGATACGAGCAGTACTTC

size: -
V: TRBV11-2
J: TRBJ2-5
D: -
CDR3: CASSLGQGSQETQYF
DNA: TGTGCCAGCAGCTTAGGTCAGGGGTCCCAAGAGACCCAGTACTTC

size: -
V: TRBV3-1/TRBV3-2
J: TRBJ1-3
D: -
CDR3: CASAATAGNTIYF
DNA: TGTGCCAGCGCGGCGACAGCCGGAAACACCATATATTTT

size: -
V: TRBV3-1/TRBV3-2
J: TRBJ1-4
D: -
CDR3: CAAARQANEKLFF
DNA: TGTGCCGCGGCCAGACAGGCTAATGAAAAACTGTTTTTT

size: -
V: TRBV5-6
J: TRBJ2-1
D: TRBD1
CDR3: CASSSPGQSYNEQFF
DNA: TGTGCCAGCAGCTCTCCGGGACAGTCCTACAATGAGCAGTTCTTC

size: -
V: TRBV7-2
J: TRBJ1-4
D: -
CDR3: CASSPHGQSNEKLFF
DNA: TGTGCCAGCAGCCCTCATGGTCAGTCTAATGAAAAACTGTTTTTT

size: -
V: TRBV30
J: TRBJ2-7
D: -
CDR3: CAWSKRSYEQYF
DNA: TGTGCCTGGAGTAAGAGATCCTACGAGCAGTACTTC

size: -
V: TRBV4-1
J: TRBJ2-4
D: -
CDR3: CASSQETGLDIQYF
DNA: TGCGCCAGCAGCCAGGAAACCGGACTTGACATTCAGTACTTC

size: -
V: TRBV28
J: TRBJ2-7
D: -
CDR3: CAVGGHYEQYF
DNA: TGTGCCGTGGGGGGTCACTACGAGCAGTACTTC

size: once
V: TRBV7-2
J: TRBJ1-3
D: -
CDR3: CASSLQYDTPGNTIYF
DNA: TGTGCCAGCAGCTTACAGTATGACACTCCTGGAAACACCATATATTTT